The rows below give T cell receptor beta chains drawn from one sample of a study of regulatory T cells in long-lasting Graves disease. TCRdb reprocessed the multiplex PCR reads with MiXCR, giving one entry per CDR3 protein. This sample yields a few hundred thousand distinct CDR3 sequences, of which 16% are seen a single time; about 27% belongs to the top ten. The same data also went into a second study, on T cells in Graves' hyperthyroidism and ophthalmopathy.

Sequences were derived from peripheral blood mononuclear cells (PBMCs), sampled at new diagnosis, from a patient treated with antithyroid drugs. The receptors stem from a man aged 40-49 years with Graves disease. The CDR3 runs from the conserved cysteine through the conserved F or W. A D gene is named only where the DNA matches it firmly. For some rows the clone size is stated as once, few or many, or as a class when expanded; others skip it.

D	V	size	J	DNA	CDR3
-	TRBV5-4	-	TRBJ1-1	TGTGCCAGCAGCTTGGCAGGGCCCATGAACACTGAAGCTTTCTTT	CASSLAGPMNTEAFF
-	TRBV18	many	TRBJ1-1	TGTGCCAGCTCCCCCCAGGGGAACACTGAAGCTTTCTTT	CASSPQGNTEAFF
TRBD2	TRBV5-1	many	TRBJ2-1	TGCGCCAGCAGCCCCGGGACTAGCGGGGGGACCTACAATGAGCAGTTCTTC	CASSPGTSGGTYNEQFF
-	TRBV3-1	-	TRBJ1-2	TGTGCCAGCAGCCGAAGTGACACCACGCATGGCTATGGCTACACCTTC	CASSRSDTTHGYGYTF
-	TRBV28	many	TRBJ1-1	TGTGCCAGCAGTACTCCAGGGAGGGGAGATGGCACTGAAGCTTTCTTT	CASSTPGRGDGTEAFF
-	TRBV20-1	few	TRBJ2-3	TGCAGTTCAGCTGTAACGGCCCACACAGATACGCAGTATTTT	CSSAVTAHTDTQYF
-	TRBV7-2	many	TRBJ2-3	TGTGCCAGCAGCTTGGAGGCGATCGATACGCAGTATTTT	CASSLEAIDTQYF
TRBD1	TRBV6-1	-	TRBJ2-5	TGTGCCAGCAGTCCAGGGACAGGGAGTGGCCAAGAGACCCAGTACTTC	CASSPGTGSGQETQYF
-	TRBV29-1	few	TRBJ2-2	TGCAGCGTTGTCAGAGGGTCCACCGGGGAGCTGTTTTTT	CSVVRGSTGELFF
TRBD1	TRBV2	many	TRBJ1-2	TGTGCCAGCAATTACAGGGGGCTGTTTAGTGGCTACACCTTC	CASNYRGLFSGYTF
-	TRBV6-2/TRBV6-3	few	TRBJ1-5	TGTGCCAGCAGTTACTGGGACAGCAATCAGCCCCAGCATTTT	CASSYWDSNQPQHF
-	TRBV2	-	TRBJ2-7	TGTGCCAGCTCTACAAACTCCTACGAGCAGTACTTC	CASSTNSYEQYF
-	TRBV28	many	TRBJ2-7	TGTGCCAGCAGTTTTCGTGTTCTACAGCGATCCTACGAGCAGTACTTC	CASSFRVLQRSYEQYF
-	TRBV7-8	many	TRBJ2-5	TGTGCCAGCAGCTTGGCCAGGCAAGAGACCCAGTACTTC	CASSLARQETQYF
-	TRBV9	many	TRBJ1-6	TGTGCCAGCAGCCCCACGGTCGCGGGGGATTCACCCCTCCACTTT	CASSPTVAGDSPLHF
-	TRBV7-2	many	TRBJ1-5	TGTGCCAGCAGCTTAGGATCAGGCCGAACTTATAGCAATCAGCCCCAGCATTTT	CASSLGSGRTYSNQPQHF
-	TRBV30	many	TRBJ2-5	TGTACCTCCTCGAAGGACGGGGAGACCCAGTACTTC	CTSSKDGETQYF
-	TRBV15	few	TRBJ1-5	TGTGCCACCAGCAGAGACCGGCACAATCAGCCCCAGCATTTT	CATSRDRHNQPQHF
-	TRBV19	few	TRBJ2-7	TGTGCCAGTAGTATACAGGGATTAAGCTCCTACGAGCAGTACTTC	CASSIQGLSSYEQYF
TRBD1	TRBV29-1	-	TRBJ2-7	TGCAGCGTTGGGGGACAGGGTACCTACGAGCAGTACTTC	CSVGGQGTYEQYF
TRBD1	TRBV7-9	many	TRBJ2-5	TGTGCCAGCAGCGAGGGGGCTCAAGAGACCCAGTACTTC	CASSEGAQETQYF
TRBD1	TRBV5-1	many	TRBJ2-1	TGCGCCAGCAGCTTGGCGCCCACGGGACAGGGGGTCAATGAGCAGTTCTTC	CASSLAPTGQGVNEQFF
TRBD1	TRBV5-1	-	TRBJ2-2	TGTGCCAGCAGCCGAGGACAGGGGGAGGATTCCGGGGAGCTGTTTTTT	CASSRGQGEDSGELFF
-	TRBV9	-	TRBJ2-1	TGTGCCAGCAGCGTAAACAGGGCCCATGAGCAGTTCTTC	CASSVNRAHEQFF
-	TRBV6-1	many	TRBJ2-5	TGTGCCAGCCGAACTCTCCTAGGAGAGACCCAGTACTTC	CASRTLLGETQYF
TRBD2	TRBV2	many	TRBJ2-5	TGTGCCAGCAGTTGGGGACTAGCGGGAGAGACCCAGTACTTC	CASSWGLAGETQYF
TRBD1	TRBV19	-	TRBJ2-7	TGTGCCAGTAGTATCGGCAGGGGGCTGACCGAGCAGTACTTC	CASSIGRGLTEQYF
-	TRBV28	many	TRBJ2-3	TGTGCCAGCAGTGCTCCCAGCACAGATACGCAGTATTTT	CASSAPSTDTQYF
TRBD1	TRBV6-1	-	TRBJ1-1	TGTGCCAGCACCCTGACAGGGTGGGGGAACACTGAAGCTTTCTTT	CASTLTGWGNTEAFF
TRBD1	TRBV12-3/TRBV12-4	many	TRBJ2-1	TGTGCCAGCAGTTTAGGTTCTGGGACAGGGTCCTACAATGAGCAGTTCTTC	CASSLGSGTGSYNEQFF
-	TRBV30	many	TRBJ2-1	TGTGCCTGGAGTAGCGCCTCGGGGCGGGGGCACAATGAGCAGTTCTTC	CAWSSASGRGHNEQFF
-	TRBV4-1	many	TRBJ1-5	TGCGCCAGCAGCCAAGCCCGGGGGATCCCACTCTATCAGCCCCAGCATTTT	CASSQARGIPLYQPQHF
TRBD2	TRBV5-1	-	TRBJ2-7	TGCGCCAGCAGCTTGTCTATCGGGGGGGGATACTACGAGCAGTACTTC	CASSLSIGGGYYEQYF
-	TRBV28	-	TRBJ2-2	TGTGCCAGCATCCCTTTAGGCGGGGAGCGCACCGGGGAGCTGTTTTTT	CASIPLGGERTGELFF
-	TRBV5-1	many	TRBJ2-2	TGCGCCAGCAGCACGGACAGTCTCGCGAACACCGGGGAGCTGTTTTTT	CASSTDSLANTGELFF
TRBD2	TRBV28	-	TRBJ2-1	TGTGCCAGCAGTCTCCCATATGGCGGGGGATACAATGAGCAGTTCTTC	CASSLPYGGGYNEQFF
-	TRBV5-1	many	TRBJ2-7	TGCGCCAGCAGCTGGTCGTGGGGTAACTACGAGCAGTACTTC	CASSWSWGNYEQYF
-	TRBV19	few	TRBJ2-3	TGTGCCAGTAGTATAACAAGCAGCACAGATACGCAGTATTTT	CASSITSSTDTQYF
TRBD2	TRBV4-1	-	TRBJ2-7	TGCGCCAGCAGCCGACCTACTAGCGGAAGCTCCTACGAGCAGTACTTC	CASSRPTSGSSYEQYF
-	TRBV5-5	-	TRBJ1-2	TGTGCCAGCAGCTTCGGCAGGGGATTCTATGGCTACACCTTC	CASSFGRGFYGYTF
TRBD1	TRBV5-1	-	TRBJ2-1	TGCGCCAGCAGCTTAAGGCCGGGACAGGGGGCTGGGGAGCAGTTCTTC	CASSLRPGQGAGEQFF
-	TRBV3-1	many	TRBJ2-1	TGTGCCAGCAGCCAAGATCGGCTCCGAGAGCAGTTCTTC	CASSQDRLREQFF
-	TRBV3-1	-	TRBJ1-1	TGTGCCGGCAGCCAAGCCTTCGGACAGCCCGTCAAAATGAACACTGGAGCTTTCTTT	CAGSQAFGQPVKMNTGAFF
TRBD1	TRBV30	many	TRBJ2-6	TGTGCCTGGAGTGTACCGAGACAGGGGATTACCTCTGGGGCCAACGTCCTGACTTTC	CAWSVPRQGITSGANVLTF
TRBD2	TRBV5-1	many	TRBJ2-7	TGCGCCAGCACCACGGGGGGGGGTTACGAGCAGTACTTC	CASTTGGGYEQYF
-	TRBV4-1	many	TRBJ2-3	TGCGCCAGCAGCCAAGCCGGCCCAGGGGGGGGAGATACGCAGTATTTT	CASSQAGPGGGDTQYF
-	TRBV2	many	TRBJ2-5	TGTGCCAGCAGTGTGAACCTTAGACAGACCCAGTACTTC	CASSVNLRQTQYF
TRBD2	TRBV7-2	many	TRBJ2-7	TGTGCCAGCAGCCAAGGCGGACTAGACTATTACGAGCAGTACTTC	CASSQGGLDYYEQYF
-	TRBV2	many	TRBJ2-1	TGTGCCAGCAGTGCGCAGGGCGAGCAGTTCTTC	CASSAQGEQFF
TRBD2	TRBV12-3/TRBV12-4	few	TRBJ2-2	TGTGCCAGCAGTCCCCGGGGGGGGGGAGGCACCGGGGAGCTGTTTTTT	CASSPRGGGGTGELFF
-	TRBV9	few	TRBJ1-4	TGTGCCAGCAGCGTAGATACAGGACGGAGCGAAAAACTGTTTTTT	CASSVDTGRSEKLFF
-	TRBV4-1	few	TRBJ1-4	TGCGCCAGCAGCCAAGTGAGGGGTCCTAATGAAAAACTGTTTTTT	CASSQVRGPNEKLFF
-	TRBV20-1	many	TRBJ2-7	TGCAGTGCTAGAGATCAAGGGCGCGAGCAGTACTTC	CSARDQGREQYF
TRBD2	TRBV6-1	few	TRBJ2-4	TGTGCCAGCAGTGAAATGATTAGCGGGGGGGCAAGGAACATTCAGTACTTC	CASSEMISGGARNIQYF
-	TRBV24-1	-	TRBJ1-2	TGTGCCACCAGTGATCCAGCCAGCGGTGGCTACACCTTC	CATSDPASGGYTF